This T cell receptor (beta chain) was sequenced in a study of cytomegalovirus exposure and HLA in healthy donors. About the research overall: Most donors, roughly 82% of 398 genotyped, fell in the Caucasian-associated ancestry cluster. The study's findings and limits: An analysis that was carried out later associated fewer than 20,000 TCR beta sequences with HLA alleles at 0.05 false discovery rate. In a later analysis, most CMV-associated TCR beta chains appeared HLA-restricted. Later analysis indicated greater clonal expansion among HLA-associated TCR beta chains than among equally common other chains.

CDR3 length: 15 residues. In germline, CDR1 is SNHLY, CDR2 FYNNEI. The V segment lost 0 bases and the J segment 6 bases; nucleotides outside the gene matches: 4. 60 Vbeta and 13 Jbeta primers were used in PCR. Only in-frame clones appear in the TCRdb table, and some are missing; sequencing was by immunoSEQ multiplex PCR. The sample holds around 40,000 clones, 60% to 85% seen once. Worth noting for this clone: Its antigen remains unidentified.

This chain links TRBV2 with TRBJ2-4; TRBD2 matches 8 bases. This TCR derives from a man aged 25-40 years in good health and CMV-seronegative. The material sequenced was PBMCs. The CDR3 region is CASSEASGGGNIQYF. In DNA, the CDR3 is TGTGCCAGCAGTGAAGCGTCGGGGGGGGGAAACATTCAGTACTTC. Filled out from reference TRBV2 and TRBJ2-4, the complete variable domain reads EPEVTQTPSHQVTQMGQEVILRCVPISNHLYFYWYRQILGQKVEFLVSFYNNEISEKSEIFDDQFSVERPDGSNFTLKIRSTKLEDSAMYFCASSEASGGGNIQYFGAGTRLSVL.